This T cell receptor (beta chain) was recorded in a study of cytomegalovirus exposure and HLA in healthy donors. PCR primers comprised 60 Vbeta and 13 Jbeta primers. Clones were read by immunoSEQ multiplex PCR, and TCRdb kept only the in-frame ones, dropping some. The sample consists of 120,000 or so clones, about three quarters of them appearing once. The CDR3 extends over 14 amino acids. Germline V gene lookup returns CDR1 KGHSH and CDR2 LQKENI. V was clipped by 6 bases and J by 2 bases; unmatched bases: 4. A word on this clone: Its antigen is unidentified.

The study's findings and limits: Presence/absence results assume similar sequencing depth per donor, which may not hold.

The clonotype originates from a man in his thirties or forties in good health and CMV-seronegative. This sequence joins TRBV18 and TRBJ2-7; 10 bases fit TRBD1. Specimen: PBMCs. The CDR3 DNA follows: TGTGCCAGCTCCGCCGGGACAGGGGCCTACGAGCAGTACTTC. Protein: CASSAGTGAYEQYF.